This TCR beta chain was profiled in a study of cytomegalovirus exposure and HLA in healthy donors. As concerns this clone: The antigen is unknown.

It was with 60 Vbeta and 13 Jbeta primers that the PCR ran. Some clones are missing from TCRdb's copy, which holds only in-frame ones; the method was immunoSEQ multiplex PCR. The table records 130,000 to 150,000 clones, about four fifths of them present only once. Findings and limits, study-wide: A previous analysis found most TCR beta V segments productive roughly 90% or roughly 30% of the time. In a later analysis, HLA-associated beta chains showed higher expansion and lower generation probabilities than comparable chains.

The CDR3 runs to 16 residues. V lost 0 bases and J lost 5, with 11 bases in between. Germline V gene data show CDR1 as LGHNA and CDR2 as YNFKEQ. The rearrangement joins TRBV4-2 to TRBJ1-6; possibly TRBD1 for D (6 bases). The receptor's source is a man aged 40-50 years in good health and CMV-seronegative. Sequencing was carried out using PBMCs. Written as DNA, the CDR3 is TGTGCCAGCAGCCAAGACCCTGGACAGAATAATTCACCCCTCCACTTT. Encoded protein: CASSQDPGQNNSPLHF.